A single sample is the source of the 32 T cell receptor beta chains below, sequenced in a study of high-grade serous ovarian cancer treatment subgroups. Tumor samples were obtained before definitive surgery or chemotherapy. Method: immunoSEQ multiplex PCR; TCRdb's copy keeps in-frame clones and lacks some. There are around 8,000 clones in the sample; about 64% occur only once, and approximately 6.2% lies in the top ten. The sequenced material came from tumor tissue. The source of these receptors is a human donor with high-grade serous ovarian cancer.

The chain links TRBV27 to TRBJ1-1; a weak D match, TRBD1 (5 bases). Trimming took off 1 base at V and 8 bases at J, with 14 bases between the two ends. The CDR3 consists of 14 residues. Germline V gives CDR1 MNHEY, CDR2 SMNVEV (reference sequence). The CDR3 here is CASSLYYGTDEAFF. The CDR3 bases are TGTGCCAGCAGTTTATATTACGGGACGGACGAAGCTTTCTTT.

By sample fraction, this clone is medium-sized. The chain carries TRBV7-3 and TRBJ1-1, with D possibly being TRBD1 (6 bases). CDR3 length: 13 residues. From germline, CDR1 is SGHTA and CDR2 FQGTGA. Trimming removed 5 bases at V and 2 bases at J, with 9 bases between. The CDR3 DNA reads TGTGCCAGCAGCCGGGGGCTCAACACTGAAGCTTTCTTT. As protein: CASSRGLNTEAFF.

This clone showed up just a few times. The chain uses TRBV28 and TRBJ1-5; no definite D call. Germline V gene lookup returns CDR1 MDHEN and CDR2 SYDVKM. CDR3 length: 14 residues. V was cut by 2 bases and J by 3 bases, with 8 bases left in between. Here the CDR3 DNA reads TGTGCCAGCAGTTTACTCCTTTTCAATCAGCCCCAGCATTTT. It is translated as CASSLLLFNQPQHF.

The rearrangement uses TRBV19 and TRBJ1-2; TRBD1 agrees at 8 bases. Germline V gene sequence: CDR1 LNHDA, CDR2 SQIVND (reference sequence). V lost 0 bases and J lost 3; bases outside the gene matches: 6. The CDR3 covers 16 residues. The chain's CDR3 is CASSIDHRQGYYGYTF. DNA of the CDR3: TGTGCCAGTAGTATAGATCATAGACAGGGGTACTATGGCTACACCTTC.

The chain joins TRBV28 to TRBJ1-1; possibly TRBD1 for D (5 bases). The CDR3 contains 15 residues. With 6 bases removed from V and 5 bases from J, the gap between germline ends came to 19 bases. The germline V gene has CDR1 MDHEN and CDR2 SYDVKM. The DNA for the CDR3 is TGTGCCAGCAGAACTTTGGGGGGTGGGCGAACTGAAGCTTTCTTT. Its translation: CASRTLGGGRTEAFF.

This sequence joins TRBV6-6 and TRBJ2-1; D ambiguous. This CDR3 contains 11 residues. The germline gives CDR1 MNHNY, CDR2 SVGAGI (reference sequence). Trimming cost V 5 bases and J 8 bases, with 7 bases left between them. CDR3 in amino acids: CASSTGDEQFF. CDR3 DNA: TGTGCCAGCAGTACCGGCGATGAGCAGTTCTTC.

The chain carries TRBV30 and TRBJ1-4; 8 bases match TRBD1. The CDR3 is 15 residues long. J was trimmed by 0 bases and V by 3 bases; bases with no gene match: 3. In germline, CDR1 is GTSNPN, CDR2 SVGIG (reference sequence). In DNA, the CDR3 is TGTGCCTGGAGGGCAGGGGGCCCAACTAATGAAAAACTGTTTTTT. Its translation: CAWRAGGPTNEKLFF.

The chain links TRBV6-6 to TRBJ2-3; a weak D match, TRBD2 (6 bases). CDR1 and CDR2 from the germline V gene are MNHNY and SVGAGI (reference sequence). Trimming stripped 2 bases from V and 5 bases from J, with 11 bases between. The CDR3 length is 14 residues. The CDR3 is CASSYSSGLDTQYF. CDR3 bases: TGTGCCAGCAGTTACAGCAGCGGGTTAGATACGCAGTATTTT.

This chain links TRBV28 with TRBJ2-5; D unclear. Germline CDR1 MDHEN, CDR2 SYDVKM. The V gene lost 5 bases and the J gene lost 3 bases, with 13 bases spanning the gap. This CDR3 has 14 amino acids. CDR3 coding DNA: TGTGCCAGCAGTCCCGGCGGAGTCGAAGAGACCCAGTACTTC. The encoded protein is CASSPGGVEETQYF.

This clone was picked up one time. CDR3 loop: CASRFLLGAGETQYF. As DNA, the CDR3 is TGTGCCAGCAGGTTTCTCCTGGGGGCCGGGGAGACCCAGTACTTC. V and J are TRBV28 and TRBJ2-5; TRBD1 might be the D (6 bases). The V and J ends lost 6 bases and 5 bases respectively, with 19 bases between them. The CDR3 sequence is 15 residues long. Germline-derived CDR1 and CDR2 are MDHEN and SYDVKM.

The chain recombines TRBV11-2 with TRBJ2-6, with TRBD2 identical over 13 bases. The V gene end was trimmed by 4 bases and the J gene end by 3 bases; junction bases not matched to a gene: 0. Per the germline V gene, CDR1 is SGHAT and CDR2 is FQNNGV. The CDR3 extends over 16 amino acids. CDR3 region: CASSWTSGSGANVLTF. The DNA of the CDR3 is TGTGCCAGCAGCTGGACTAGCGGGAGTGGGGCCAACGTCCTGACTTTC.

This clone was observed once. The genes are TRBV6-5 and TRBJ2-7; 10 bases fit TRBD2. The CDR3 runs 15 residues. The J segment lost 5 bases and the V segment lost 7 bases, leaving 11 bases of the junction unmatched. Germline CDR1 is MNHEY and CDR2 is SVGAGI. CDR3 region: CASKKKREGPHEQYF. The CDR3 DNA follows: TGTGCCAGCAAAAAAAAGCGGGAGGGCCCCCACGAGCAGTACTTC.

The chain carries TRBV6-5 and TRBJ1-5; D unclear. The V gene lost 2 bases and the J gene lost 1 base, with 12 bases spanning the gap. Germline lookup yields CDR1 MNHEY and CDR2 SVGAGI. The CDR3 is made up of 16 amino acids. The CDR3 sequence is CASSYRTEPSNQPQHF. CDR3 DNA: TGTGCCAGCAGTTACCGGACGGAGCCCAGCAATCAGCCCCAGCATTTT.

By frequency in the sample, this clone is medium-sized. This rearrangement joins TRBV5-1 to TRBJ2-1; 8 bases are shared with TRBD2. Losses at the gene ends were 4 bases for V and 9 bases for J; bases not matched to a gene: 18. Germline V gene lookup returns CDR1 SGHRS and CDR2 YFSETQ. There are 17 residues in the CDR3. The DNA for the CDR3 is TGCGCCAGCAGCCTCAACGTACTAGCGGCAGCGTCGGTTGAGCAGTTCTTC. Translation gives CASSLNVLAAASVEQFF.

The chain links TRBV7-3 to TRBJ2-3; no reliable D call. From germline, CDR1 is SGHTA and CDR2 FQGTGA. Trimming took 5 bases from V and 0 from J, leaving 9 bases between them. There are 14 residues in the CDR3. CDR3 protein: CASSPDWSTDTQYF. CDR3 DNA sequence: TGTGCCAGCAGCCCAGACTGGAGCACAGATACGCAGTATTTT.

The CDR3 DNA reads TGTGCCAGCAGTCCTCAGGGTGATAATGAAAAACTGTTTTTT. This encodes CASSPQGDNEKLFF. The J gene is TRBJ1-4, the V gene TRBV28; weak D call: TRBD1 (5 bases). The V gene's germline CDR1 is MDHEN and CDR2 SYDVKM. V lost 5 bases and J 4 bases, leaving 11 bases between the germline ends. CDR3 size: 14 residues. Based on the CDR3 plus reference TRBV28 and TRBJ1-4, the full variable domain is DVKVTQSSRYLVKRTGEKVFLECVQDMDHENMFWYRQDPGLGLRLIYFSYDVKMKEKGDIPEGYSVSREKKERFSLILESASTNQTSMYLCASSPQGDNEKLFFGSGTQLSVL.

The chain is built from TRBV4-3 and TRBJ1-2; D remains unclear. Germline-derived CDR1 and CDR2 are LGHNA and YSLEER. Trimming removed 4 bases from V and 8 bases from J, with 17 bases in between. The CDR3 length is 14 residues. CDR3 region: CASSPYPREGGYTF. DNA of the CDR3: TGCGCCAGCAGCCCTTACCCCCGGGAAGGCGGCTACACCTTC.

The chain employs TRBV6-4 and TRBJ2-1, with 9 bases fitting TRBD2. Germline V CDR1 and CDR2: MRHNA, SNTAGT. The CDR3 spans 15 residues. The V gene end was trimmed by 6 bases and the J gene end by 2 bases; junction bases not matched to a gene: 5. CDR3 protein: CASRTIAGAYNEQFF. For the CDR3, the DNA is TGTGCCAGCAGAACGATAGCGGGGGCCTACAATGAGCAGTTCTTC.

This clone appeared a few times. The chain combines TRBV19 with TRBJ2-1, with 10 bases that match TRBD2. The CDR3 is made up of 16 amino acids. In germline, CDR1 is LNHDA, CDR2 SQIVND (reference sequence). J was trimmed by 6 bases and V by 1 base; bases with no gene match: 6. The CDR3 DNA reads as TGTGCCAGTAGTATAGGTGAGACTAGCGGGTCCAATGAGCAGTTCTTC. Amino acid sequence: CASSIGETSGSNEQFF.

The V gene is TRBV27, the J gene TRBJ2-3; D is undetermined. With 4 bases removed from V and 1 base from J, the gap between germline ends came to 9 bases. Germline CDR1 and CDR2: MNHEY and SMNVEV (reference sequence). The CDR3 consists of 14 residues. CDR3 residues: CASSSGSRTDTQYF. DNA of the CDR3: TGTGCCAGCAGTTCTGGCAGCCGCACAGATACGCAGTATTTT.

V is TRBV19 and J is TRBJ1-4; 9 bases fit TRBD1. V shed 6 bases and J 8 bases; nucleotides not matched to a gene: 13. The V gene's germline CDR1 is LNHDA and CDR2 SQIVND (reference sequence). The CDR3 covers 16 residues. CDR3: CASRSPGTGITEKLFF. The CDR3 bases are TGTGCCAGTAGAAGTCCCGGGACAGGGATAACGGAAAAACTGTTTTTT.

The chain combines TRBV6-6 with TRBJ2-1; TRBD1 aligns across 9 bases. V shed 5 bases and J 4 bases; nucleotides not matched to a gene: 9. This CDR3 has 16 amino acids. Germline CDR1 and CDR2: MNHNY and SVGAGI (reference sequence). CDR3 protein: CASSPGQGKKYNEQFF. CDR3 nucleotide sequence: TGTGCCAGCAGTCCTGGACAGGGGAAGAAGTACAATGAGCAGTTCTTC.

This chain connects TRBV15 to TRBJ2-1; no definite D call. CDR3 length equals 14 residues. Germline CDR1 LNHNV, CDR2 YYDKDF (reference sequence). Trimming shortened V by 0 bases and J by 8 bases, and 11 bases separated the two germline ends. The CDR3 coding sequence is TGTGCCACCAGCAGAGATCTGGGGAACTATGAGCAGTTCTTC. Encoded protein: CATSRDLGNYEQFF. Looking up the rest from reference TRBV15 and TRBJ2-1 gives the full variable domain: DAMVIQNPRYQVTQFGKPVTLSCSQTLNHNVMYWYQQKSSQAPKLLFHYYDKDFNNEADTPDNFQSRRPNTSFCFLDIRSPGLGDTAMYLCATSRDLGNYEQFFGPGTRLTVL.

The CDR3 DNA reads as TGTGCCACCAGCAGAGATCCTGGGGGGGCTCCCACCGGGGAGCTGTTTTTT. Amino acid sequence: CATSRDPGGAPTGELFF. The chain carries TRBV15 and TRBJ2-2; possibly TRBD2 for D (7 bases). Germline CDR1 reads LNHNV; CDR2 reads YYDKDF (reference sequence). The germline V and J ends were trimmed by 0 bases and 4 bases, with 15 bases remaining between them. The CDR3 is made up of 17 amino acids.

V and J are TRBV7-7 and TRBJ2-3; D is possibly TRBD2 (5 bases). V was pared by 5 bases and J by 6 bases, with 18 bases between. This CDR3 has 15 residues. In germline, CDR1 is SSHAT, CDR2 FNYEAQ (reference sequence). The DNA for the CDR3 is TGTGCCAGCAGCCCCTCGGGGTATCGTGGGGATACGCAGTATTTT. Translated, it gives CASSPSGYRGDTQYF.

The CDR3 bases are TGTGCCAGCCGGAGGGGAGGGACTGAAGCTTTCTTT. Translation: CASRRGGTEAFF. The V call is TRBV28, the J call TRBJ1-1, with D possibly matching TRBD1 (5 bases). V was trimmed by 8 bases and J by 5 bases, leaving 12 bases between them. The CDR3 has 12 amino acids. Germline V gene data show CDR1 as MDHEN and CDR2 as SYDVKM.

This clone was seen only once. The chain links TRBV6-5 to TRBJ2-2; possibly TRBD1 or TRBD2 for D (5 bases each). The CDR3 contains 14 residues. Trimming stripped 5 bases from V and 3 bases from J, with 10 bases between. Germline CDR1 reads MNHEY; CDR2 reads SVGAGI. CDR3 in DNA: TGTGCCAGCAGTGGCAGAGGGGACACCGGGGAGCTGTTTTTT. Translated, it gives CASSGRGDTGELFF.

The chain uses TRBV18 and TRBJ1-5, with 9 bases aligning to TRBD1. The CDR3 is 14 residues long. With 3 bases clipped from V and 7 bases from J, the junction kept 4 bases outside the gene matches. Germline-derived CDR1 and CDR2 are KGHSH and LQKENI. The CDR3 DNA reads TGTGCCAGCTCACCGACAGGGGGAGACCAGCCCCAGCATTTT. Protein product: CASSPTGGDQPQHF.

This clone showed up just a few times. V is TRBV11-3 and J is TRBJ2-1; a possible D gene is TRBD2 (6 bases). V lost 5 bases, J lost 4 bases, and 9 bases lay in between. The CDR3 contains 13 residues. CDR1 is SGHNT and CDR2 is YENEEA in the germline V gene. CDR3 loop: CASSPGGYNEQFF. The CDR3 DNA follows: TGTGCCAGCAGCCCTGGGGGGTACAATGAGCAGTTCTTC.

V and J are TRBV5-1 and TRBJ2-3; D gene uncertain. The length of the CDR3 is 16 residues. V was cut by 7 bases and J by 0 bases, with 18 bases left in between. The germline V gene has CDR1 SGHRS and CDR2 YFSETQ. The CDR3 sequence: CASAPRAWPSTDTQYF. CDR3 DNA: TGCGCCAGCGCCCCAAGGGCCTGGCCTAGCACAGATACGCAGTATTTT.

This chain uses TRBV12-2 with TRBJ2-7; the table names TRBD2, a call not compared with the DNA. TRBV12-2 is annotated as a pseudogene. The length of the CDR3 is 15 residues. CDR3 nucleotides: TGTGCAAGTCGCTTAGAGACTAGCGGCTCCTACGAGCAGTACTTC. Protein: CASRLETSGSYEQYF.

In DNA, the CDR3 is TGTGCCAGCAGCCCCAGCGGAAGAGAGACCCAGTACTTC. Translating it yields CASSPSGRETQYF. This chain links TRBV7-2 with TRBJ2-5; a weak D match, TRBD2 (5 bases). Germline V gene sequence: CDR1 SGHTA, CDR2 FQGNSA. V lost 5 bases and J 4 bases, leaving 11 bases between the germline ends. The CDR3 spans 13 residues.